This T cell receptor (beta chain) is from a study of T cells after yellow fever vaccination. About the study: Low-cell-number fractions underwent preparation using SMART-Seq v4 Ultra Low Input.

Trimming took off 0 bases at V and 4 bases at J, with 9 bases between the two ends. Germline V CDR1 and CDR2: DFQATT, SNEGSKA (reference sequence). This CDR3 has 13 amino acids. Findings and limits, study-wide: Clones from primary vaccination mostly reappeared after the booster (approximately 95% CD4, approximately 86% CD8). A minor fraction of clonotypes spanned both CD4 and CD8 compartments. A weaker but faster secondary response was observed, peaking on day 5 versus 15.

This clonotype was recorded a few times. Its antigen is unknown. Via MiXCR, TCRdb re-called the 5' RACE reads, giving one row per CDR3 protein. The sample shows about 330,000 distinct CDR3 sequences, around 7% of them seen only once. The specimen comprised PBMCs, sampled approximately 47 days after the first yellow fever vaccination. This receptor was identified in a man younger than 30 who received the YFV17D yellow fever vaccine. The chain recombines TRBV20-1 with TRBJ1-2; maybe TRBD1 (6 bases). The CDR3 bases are TGCAGTGCTAGAGAGGGGGCTGGCTATGGCTACACCTTC. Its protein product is CSAREGAGYGYTF.